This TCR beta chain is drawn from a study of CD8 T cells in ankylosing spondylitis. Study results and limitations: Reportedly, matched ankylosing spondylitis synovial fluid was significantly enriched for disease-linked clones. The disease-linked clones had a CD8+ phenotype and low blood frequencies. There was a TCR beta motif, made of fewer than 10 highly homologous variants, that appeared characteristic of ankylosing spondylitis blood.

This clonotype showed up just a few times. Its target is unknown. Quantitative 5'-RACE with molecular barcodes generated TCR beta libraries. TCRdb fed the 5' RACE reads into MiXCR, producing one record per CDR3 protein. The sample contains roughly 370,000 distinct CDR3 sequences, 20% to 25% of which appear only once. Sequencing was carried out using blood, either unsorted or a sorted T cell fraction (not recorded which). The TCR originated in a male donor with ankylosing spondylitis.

The CDR3 protein is CSAHSGLAPSNEQFF. The CDR3 region has the DNA TGCAGTGCACACTCCGGGCTAGCCCCTTCCAATGAGCAGTTCTTC. The chain uses TRBV20-1 and TRBJ2-1, with TRBD2 as a possible D gene (5 bases). Deletions cut 6 bases from V and 6 bases from J, with 21 bases between. The germline gives CDR1 DFQATT, CDR2 SNEGSKA (reference sequence). The CDR3 is made up of 15 amino acids.